The 19 T cell receptor beta chains listed next were all sequenced from one sample in a study of cytomegalovirus exposure and HLA in healthy donors. The PCR ran on 60 Vbeta and 13 Jbeta primers. Profiling relied on immunoSEQ multiplex PCR, and the TCRdb table lists in-frame clones only, not all of them. The data contain roughly 180,000 clones, 84% of them singletons. The sequenced material came from PBMCs. Receptors were obtained from a girl aged 2 to 10 in good health and CMV-seropositive.

The chain couples TRBV5-1 to TRBJ2-1; 8 positions agree with TRBD2. CDR3 length: 15 residues. Germline V gene sequence: CDR1 SGHRS, CDR2 YFSETQ. V trimming: 7 bases; J trimming: 2 bases; junction bases outside the gene matches: 8. The CDR3, as DNA: TGCGCCAGCGGCCCGGGGGGGATTGCCTACAATGAGCAGTTCTTC. It translates to CASGPGGIAYNEQFF. The entire variable domain, with the rest obtained from reference TRBV5-1 and TRBJ2-1, is as follows: KAGVTQTPRYLIKTRGQQVTLSCSPISGHRSVSWYQQTPGQGLQFLFEYFSETQRNKGNFPGRFSGRQFSNSRSEMNVSTLELGDSALYLCASGPGGIAYNEQFFGPGTRLTVL.

J is TRBJ1-1 and V is TRBV28, with D possibly being TRBD1 (6 bases). From germline, CDR1 is MDHEN and CDR2 SYDVKM. The CDR3 loop spans 14 amino acids. V lost 5 bases and J lost 0, with 10 bases in between. In DNA, the CDR3 is TGTGCCAGCAGTAGGGGACACATGAACACTGAAGCTTTCTTT. It yields the protein CASSRGHMNTEAFF.

The V gene is TRBV30, the J gene TRBJ1-1; D call uncertain. The CDR3 extends over 13 amino acids. Trimming took off 2 bases at V and 0 bases at J, with 7 bases between the two ends. In germline, CDR1 is GTSNPN, CDR2 SVGIG (reference sequence). Here the CDR3 DNA reads TGTGCCTGGAGTCCCGCGTTGAACACTGAAGCTTTCTTT. Its protein is CAWSPALNTEAFF.

The chain combines TRBV14 with TRBJ2-1; weak D call: TRBD2 (6 bases). With 0 bases removed from V and 4 bases from J, the gap between germline ends came to 10 bases. Germline values: CDR1 SGHDN, CDR2 FVKESK. This CDR3 is built from 15 residues. The CDR3 loop is CASSQDPGLYNEQFF. The CDR3 nucleotides are TGTGCCAGCAGCCAAGATCCCGGACTATACAATGAGCAGTTCTTC.

The chain carries TRBV28 and TRBJ1-1; 7 nucleotides line up with TRBD1. Germline V CDR1 and CDR2: MDHEN, SYDVKM. The CDR3 consists of 14 residues. Trimming removed 7 bases from V and 0 bases from J; junction bases left unmatched: 5. CDR3 amino acids: CASTPGGMNTEAFF. As DNA, the CDR3 is TGTGCCAGCACTCCAGGGGGGATGAACACTGAAGCTTTCTTT. Looking up the rest from reference TRBV28 and TRBJ1-1 gives the full variable domain: DVKVTQSSRYLVKRTGEKVFLECVQDMDHENMFWYRQDPGLGLRLIYFSYDVKMKEKGDIPEGYSVSREKKERFSLILESASTNQTSMYLCASTPGGMNTEAFFGQGTRLTVV.

The gene calls are TRBV29-1 and TRBJ2-7, with 14 positions matching TRBD2. Germline CDR1 SQVTM, CDR2 ANQGSEA. The CDR3 has 15 amino acids. The V segment lost 6 bases and the J segment 8 bases; nucleotides outside the gene matches: 12. The chain's CDR3 is CSVSLMGLAGVQQYF. The CDR3 nucleotides are TGCAGCGTGTCACTAATGGGACTAGCGGGAGTACAGCAGTACTTC.

The rearrangement uses TRBV7-6 and TRBJ2-2; D may be TRBD2 (5 bases). The V end lost 2 bases, the J end lost 5 bases, and 12 bases lay between the germline ends. The CDR3 has 15 residues. Germline CDR1 SGHVS, CDR2 FNYEAQ. The CDR3 sequence: CASSLMGAQTGELFF. The CDR3 DNA follows: TGTGCCAGCAGCTTAATGGGAGCACAAACCGGGGAGCTGTTTTTT.

The rearrangement uses TRBV7-9 and TRBJ2-2; the D gene is possibly TRBD2 (6 bases). In germline, CDR1 is SEHNR, CDR2 FQNEAQ (reference sequence). The V gene lost 5 bases and the J gene lost 11 bases, with 9 bases spanning the gap. The CDR3 runs to 11 residues. The CDR3 is CASSPGTELFF. The CDR3 coding sequence is TGTGCCAGCAGCCCCGGGACTGAGCTGTTTTTT.

Written as DNA, the CDR3 is TGTGCCAGCAGCTTGGAGGGAAGGATCTACAATGAGCAGTTCTTC. Residues: CASSLEGRIYNEQFF. The genes are TRBV7-6 and TRBJ2-1; tentatively, D is TRBD2 (6 bases). Trimming cost V 3 bases and J 3 bases, with 12 bases left between them. Per germline, CDR1 SGHVS and CDR2 FNYEAQ. The CDR3 is made up of 15 amino acids. Complete variable domain (other parts from reference TRBV7-6 and TRBJ2-1): GAGVSQSPRYKVTKRGQDVALRCDPISGHVSLYWYRQALGQGPEFLTYFNYEAQQDKSGLPNDRFSAERPEGSISTLTIQRTEQRDSAMYRCASSLEGRIYNEQFFGPGTRLTVL.

The chain uses TRBV19 and TRBJ1-1; 8 bases align to TRBD1. Germline V gene lookup returns CDR1 LNHDA and CDR2 SQIVND (reference sequence). V was clipped by 7 bases and J by 0 bases; unmatched bases: 7. The CDR3 contains 15 residues. The CDR3: CASKKGQVMNTEAFF. The CDR3 bases are TGTGCCAGTAAGAAGGGACAGGTCATGAACACTGAAGCTTTCTTT.

The chain recombines TRBV19 with TRBJ1-4; the D gene is possibly TRBD1 (6 bases). The V gene lost 5 bases and the J gene lost 4 bases, with 14 bases spanning the gap. The CDR3 has 15 amino acids. The V gene's germline CDR1 is LNHDA and CDR2 SQIVND (reference sequence). CDR3 DNA sequence: TGTGCCAGTAGTGTCGACAGGCATAGTAATGAAAAACTGTTTTTT. It codes for CASSVDRHSNEKLFF.

The rearrangement joins TRBV14 to TRBJ2-7, with 11 positions matching TRBD2. Germline CDR1 and CDR2: SGHDN and FVKESK. The V gene end was trimmed by 3 bases and the J gene end by 5 bases; junction bases not matched to a gene: 6. The CDR3 loop spans 15 amino acids. The CDR3 loop reads CASSHPGTSGHEQYF. Here the CDR3 DNA reads TGTGCCAGCAGCCACCCCGGGACTAGCGGCCACGAGCAGTACTTC.

This clone was picked up one time. The chain links TRBV14 to TRBJ2-4; D gene ambiguous. The V end was cut by 4 bases, the J end by 0 bases, with 7 bases between. The CDR3 is 14 amino acids. Germline CDR1 is SGHDN and CDR2 is FVKESK. The DNA for the CDR3 is TGTGCCAGCAGCCCCCGACTAGCCAAAAACATTCAGTACTTC. Its translation is CASSPRLAKNIQYF.

The chain carries TRBV19 and TRBJ2-3; 7 bases match TRBD2. The J segment lost 6 bases and the V segment lost 7 bases, leaving 10 bases of the junction unmatched. The CDR3 spans 14 residues. The germline V gene has CDR1 LNHDA and CDR2 SQIVND (reference sequence). CDR3 sequence reads: CASTAGGVVDTQYF. Here the CDR3 DNA reads TGTGCCAGTACTGCTGGGGGGGTGGTGGATACGCAGTATTTT.

The DNA of the CDR3 is TGTGCCAGCAGTTACGAAAGGGGGCGCGGGTATGGCTACACCTTC. Amino acids: CASSYERGRGYGYTF. This chain connects TRBV6-5 to TRBJ1-2; 7 bases are a match to TRBD1. The CDR3 has 15 residues. The V gene's germline CDR1 is MNHEY and CDR2 SVGAGI. Unmatched junction bases numbered 8, after V lost 2 bases and J lost 5 bases.

The CDR3, as DNA: TGTGCCACCAGCAGACCCTTCGGGGGAAACACCGGGGAGCTGTTTTTT. It translates to CATSRPFGGNTGELFF. J is TRBJ2-2 and V is TRBV15, with D possibly TRBD2 on 6 matching bases. CDR1 and CDR2 (germline): LNHNV, YYDKDF (reference sequence). The V gene lost 2 bases and the J gene lost 2 bases, with 12 bases spanning the gap. This CDR3 has 16 amino acids.

The chain is built from TRBV10-2 and TRBJ1-1; 9 positions match TRBD1. Looked up from germline, CDR1 is WSHSY and CDR2 is SAAADI. V dropped 8 bases and J dropped 7; count of bases not matched to a gene: 11. CDR3 length: 14 amino acids. CDR3 in DNA: TGCGCCAGCTCACCGGACAGGGGAAGGGGTGAAGCTTTCTTT. Translating it yields CASSPDRGRGEAFF.

This clone appeared a single time. The rearrangement uses TRBV13 and TRBJ2-3; 9 positions match TRBD2. The junction had 6 bases not matched to a gene; V was cut back by 6 bases and J by 2 bases. The CDR3 has 15 amino acids. Germline V CDR1 and CDR2: PRHDT, FYEKMQ (reference sequence). The CDR3 bases are TGTGCCAGCAGAATGCGGGAGGGCCCCACAGATACGCAGTATTTT. Residues: CASRMREGPTDTQYF.

The CDR3 is CASSGTGAIGNTIYF. The CDR3 nucleotides are TGTGCCAGTAGTGGAACAGGGGCTATTGGAAACACCATATATTTT. The chain links TRBV19 to TRBJ1-3; 7 bases agree with TRBD1. The trim removed 5 bases at V and 3 bases at J, leaving 7 bases unmatched. Germline V lookup: CDR1 LNHDA, CDR2 SQIVND (reference sequence). CDR3 length: 15 residues.